The clone carrying this TCR beta chain was seen only once. Documented time point: cycle 4 day 1 (C4D1), after five to seven weeks of nivolumab. Patients all relapsed after autologous stem cell transplantation, and there was variation in brentuximab vedotin exposure. Patients had relapsed/refractory classical Hodgkin lymphoma with complete response, partial response or progressive disease as best response. The data belong to a study of PD-1 blockade in classical Hodgkin lymphoma. Repertoires were generated with immunoSEQ multiplex PCR, while TCRdb's copy carries only in-frame clones and drops some. The repertoire includes about 64,000 clones, 85% to 95% of them detected once, and 8% sits in the top ten. Sequences were derived from peripheral blood mononuclear cells (PBMCs), sampled before the fourth cycle of nivolumab. This receptor was obtained from a human donor with classical Hodgkin lymphoma.

CDR3 in DNA: TGTGCCAGCAGTGAAGCGGGGGTGGAGGGTACCTACGAGCAGTACTTC. Its protein product is CASSEAGVEGTYEQYF. This chain uses TRBV6-4 with TRBJ2-7; 8 nucleotides align to TRBD2. CDR3 length: 16 residues. V shed 3 bases, J shed 2 bases, and the junction held 9 bases outside the gene matches. Germline V gives CDR1 MRHNA, CDR2 SNTAGT.